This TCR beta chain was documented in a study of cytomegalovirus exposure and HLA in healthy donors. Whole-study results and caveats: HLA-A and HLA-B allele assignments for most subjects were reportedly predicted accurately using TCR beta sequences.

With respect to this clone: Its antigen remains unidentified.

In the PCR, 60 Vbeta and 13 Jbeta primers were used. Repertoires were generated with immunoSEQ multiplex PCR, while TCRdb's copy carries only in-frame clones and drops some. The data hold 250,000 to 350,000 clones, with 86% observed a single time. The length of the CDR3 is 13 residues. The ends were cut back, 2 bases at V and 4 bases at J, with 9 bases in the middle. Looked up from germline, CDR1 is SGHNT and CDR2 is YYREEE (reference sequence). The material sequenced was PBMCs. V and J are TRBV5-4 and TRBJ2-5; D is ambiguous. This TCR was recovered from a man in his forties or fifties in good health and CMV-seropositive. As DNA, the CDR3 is TGTGCCAGCAGCTTACACAGTACAGAGACCCAGTACTTC. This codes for CASSLHSTETQYF.